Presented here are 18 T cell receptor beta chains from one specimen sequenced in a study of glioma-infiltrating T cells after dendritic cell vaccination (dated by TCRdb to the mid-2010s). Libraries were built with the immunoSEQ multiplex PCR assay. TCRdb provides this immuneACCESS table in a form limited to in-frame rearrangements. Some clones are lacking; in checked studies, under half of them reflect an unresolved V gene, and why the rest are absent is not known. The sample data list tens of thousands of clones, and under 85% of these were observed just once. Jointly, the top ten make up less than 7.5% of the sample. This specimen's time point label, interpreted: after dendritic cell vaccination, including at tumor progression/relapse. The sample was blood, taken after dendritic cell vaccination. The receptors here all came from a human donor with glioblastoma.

CDR3 sequence (DNA): TGTGCCAGCAGTGTTGCAGGGGGCTCCTACGAGCAGTACTTC. This encodes CASSVAGGSYEQYF. This chain links TRBV2 with TRBJ2-7; the match to TRBD1 covers 7 bases. The CDR3 totals 14 residues. Germline CDR1 is SNHLY and CDR2 is FYNNEI. Trimming took 4 bases from V and 0 from J; bases not matched to a gene: 3.

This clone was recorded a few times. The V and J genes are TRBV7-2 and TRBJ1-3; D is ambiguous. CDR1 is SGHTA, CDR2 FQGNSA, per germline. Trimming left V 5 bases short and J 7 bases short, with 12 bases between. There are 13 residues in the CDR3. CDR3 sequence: CASSRPGVNTIYF. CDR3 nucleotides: TGTGCCAGCAGCCGGCCCGGGGTGAACACCATATATTTT.

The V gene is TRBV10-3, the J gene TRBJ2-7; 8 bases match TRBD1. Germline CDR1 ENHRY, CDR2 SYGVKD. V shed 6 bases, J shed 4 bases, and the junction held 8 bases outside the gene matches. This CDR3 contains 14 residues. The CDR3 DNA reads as TGTGCCATCAGGGGTGACAGGGGCGAGTACGAGCAGTACTTC. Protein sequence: CAIRGDRGEYEQYF.

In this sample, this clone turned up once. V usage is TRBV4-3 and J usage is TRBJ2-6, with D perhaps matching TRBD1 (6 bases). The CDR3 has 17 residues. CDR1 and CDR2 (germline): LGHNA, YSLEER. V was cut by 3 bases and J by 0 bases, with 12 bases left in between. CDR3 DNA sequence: TGCGCCAGCAGCCAGGACAGAACCAGCTCTGGGGCCAACGTCCTGACTTTC. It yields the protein CASSQDRTSSGANVLTF.

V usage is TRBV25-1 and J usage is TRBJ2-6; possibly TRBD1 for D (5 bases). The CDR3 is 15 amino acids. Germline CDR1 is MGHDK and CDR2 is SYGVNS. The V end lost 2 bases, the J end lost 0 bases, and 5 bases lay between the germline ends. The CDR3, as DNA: TGTGCCAGCAGTGAAGACAGCTCTGGGGCCAACGTCCTGACTTTC. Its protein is CASSEDSSGANVLTF.

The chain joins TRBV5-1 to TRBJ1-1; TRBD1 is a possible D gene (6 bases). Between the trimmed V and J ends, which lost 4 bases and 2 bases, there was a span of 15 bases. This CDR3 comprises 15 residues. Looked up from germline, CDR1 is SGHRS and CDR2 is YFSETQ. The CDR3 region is CASSGQGIANTEAFF. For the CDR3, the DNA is TGCGCCAGCAGCGGTCAGGGGATTGCTAACACTGAAGCTTTCTTT. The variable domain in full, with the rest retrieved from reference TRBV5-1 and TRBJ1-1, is KAGVTQTPRYLIKTRGQQVTLSCSPISGHRSVSWYQQTPGQGLQFLFEYFSETQRNKGNFPGRFSGRQFSNSRSEMNVSTLELGDSALYLCASSGQGIANTEAFFGQGTRLTVV.

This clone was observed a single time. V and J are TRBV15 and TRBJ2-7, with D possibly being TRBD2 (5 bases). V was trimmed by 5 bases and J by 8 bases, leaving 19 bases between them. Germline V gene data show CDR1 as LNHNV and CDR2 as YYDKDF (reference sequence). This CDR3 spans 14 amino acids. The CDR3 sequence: CATSGEGAPGKQYF. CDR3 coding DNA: TGTGCCACCAGCGGTGAAGGAGCCCCGGGAAAGCAGTACTTC.

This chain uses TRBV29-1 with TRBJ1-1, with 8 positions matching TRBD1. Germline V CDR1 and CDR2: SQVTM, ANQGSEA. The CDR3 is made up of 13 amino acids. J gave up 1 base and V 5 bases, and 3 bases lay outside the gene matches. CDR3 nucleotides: TGCAGCGTTTTAGGACAGGGGAACACTGAAGCTTTCTTT. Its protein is CSVLGQGNTEAFF.

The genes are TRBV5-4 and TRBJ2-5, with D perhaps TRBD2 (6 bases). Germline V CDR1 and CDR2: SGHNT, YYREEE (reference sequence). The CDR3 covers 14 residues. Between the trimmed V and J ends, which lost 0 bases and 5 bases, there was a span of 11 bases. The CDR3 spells CASSLVVSGETQYF. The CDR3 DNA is TGTGCCAGCAGCTTGGTGGTTAGCGGCGAGACCCAGTACTTC.

The CDR3 DNA is TGTGCCAGTAGTATTCCCGGATCGGGAGAGCAGTACTTC. This gives the protein CASSIPGSGEQYF. The rearrangement joins TRBV19 to TRBJ2-7, with a tentative D call TRBD2 (5 bases). Trimming shortened V by 3 bases and J by 7 bases, and 13 bases separated the two germline ends. The CDR3 loop spans 13 amino acids. Germline V gene sequence: CDR1 LNHDA, CDR2 SQIVND (reference sequence). Supplemented by reference TRBV19 and TRBJ2-7, the full variable domain reads DGGITQSPKYLFRKEGQNVTLSCEQNLNHDAMYWYRQDPGQGLRLIYYSQIVNDFQKGDIAEGYSVSREKKESFPLTVTSAQKNPTAFYLCASSIPGSGEQYFGPGTRLTVT.

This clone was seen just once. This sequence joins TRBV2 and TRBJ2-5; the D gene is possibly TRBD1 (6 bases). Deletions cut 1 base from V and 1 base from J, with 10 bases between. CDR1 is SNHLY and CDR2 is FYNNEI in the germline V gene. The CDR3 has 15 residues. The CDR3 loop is CASSEDRTVQETQYF. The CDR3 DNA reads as TGTGCCAGCAGTGAAGACCGGACAGTCCAAGAGACCCAGTACTTC. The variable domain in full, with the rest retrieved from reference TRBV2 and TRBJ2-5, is EPEVTQTPSHQVTQMGQEVILRCVPISNHLYFYWYRQILGQKVEFLVSFYNNEISEKSEIFDDQFSVERPDGSNFTLKIRSTKLEDSAMYFCASSEDRTVQETQYFGPGTRLLVL.

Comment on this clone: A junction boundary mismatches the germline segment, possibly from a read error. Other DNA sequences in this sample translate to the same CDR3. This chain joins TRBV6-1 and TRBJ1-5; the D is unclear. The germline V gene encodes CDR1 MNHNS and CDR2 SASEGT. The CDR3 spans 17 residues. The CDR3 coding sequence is TGCGCCAGCAGTGAGGCGATAGCAGCCCCTGCGAGGCAGCCCCAGCATTTT. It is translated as CASSEAIAAPARQPQHF.

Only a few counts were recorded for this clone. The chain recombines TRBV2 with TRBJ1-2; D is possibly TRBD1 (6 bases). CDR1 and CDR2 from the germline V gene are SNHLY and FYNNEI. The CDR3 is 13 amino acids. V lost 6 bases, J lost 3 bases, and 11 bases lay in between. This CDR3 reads CASRLDRYYGYTF. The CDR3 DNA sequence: TGTGCCAGCAGGCTGGACAGATACTATGGCTACACCTTC.

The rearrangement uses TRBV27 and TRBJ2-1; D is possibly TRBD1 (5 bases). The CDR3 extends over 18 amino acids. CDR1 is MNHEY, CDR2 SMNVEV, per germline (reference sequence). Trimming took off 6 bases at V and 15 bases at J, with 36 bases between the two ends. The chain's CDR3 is CASSQPPPETDLSYDRFF. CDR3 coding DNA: TGTGCCAGCAGCCAACCCCCTCCCGAGACAGACTTATCCTATGACCGGTTCTTC.

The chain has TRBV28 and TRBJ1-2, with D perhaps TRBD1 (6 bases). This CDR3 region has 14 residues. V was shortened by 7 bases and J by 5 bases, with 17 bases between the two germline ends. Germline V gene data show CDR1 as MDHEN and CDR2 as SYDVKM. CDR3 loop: CASTEGDRLYGYTF. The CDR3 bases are TGTGCCAGCACCGAGGGGGATCGTTTATATGGCTACACCTTC.

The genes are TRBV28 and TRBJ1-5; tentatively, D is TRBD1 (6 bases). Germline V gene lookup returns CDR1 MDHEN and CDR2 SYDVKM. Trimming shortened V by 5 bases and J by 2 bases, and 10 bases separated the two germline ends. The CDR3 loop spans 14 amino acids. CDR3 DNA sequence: TGTGCCAGCAGTCAAGGGGGGGGCAATCAGCCCCAGCATTTT. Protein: CASSQGGGNQPQHF. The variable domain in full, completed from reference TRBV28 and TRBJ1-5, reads DVKVTQSSRYLVKRTGEKVFLECVQDMDHENMFWYRQDPGLGLRLIYFSYDVKMKEKGDIPEGYSVSREKKERFSLILESASTNQTSMYLCASSQGGGNQPQHFGDGTRLSIL.

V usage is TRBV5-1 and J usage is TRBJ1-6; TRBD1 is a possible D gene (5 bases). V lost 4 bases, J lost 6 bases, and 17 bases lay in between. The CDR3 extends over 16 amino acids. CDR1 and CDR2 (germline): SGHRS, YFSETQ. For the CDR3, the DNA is TGCGCCAGCAGCGGACCAGGGTTGGTAGCTAATTCACCCCTCCACTTT. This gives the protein CASSGPGLVANSPLHF.

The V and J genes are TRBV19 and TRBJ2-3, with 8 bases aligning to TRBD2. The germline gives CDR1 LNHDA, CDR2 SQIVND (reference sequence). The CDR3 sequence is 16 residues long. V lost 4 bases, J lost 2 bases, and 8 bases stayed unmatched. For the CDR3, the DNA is TGTGCCAGTAGTACCCGTCGGGGGGGCGCCACAGATACGCAGTATTTT. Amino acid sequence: CASSTRRGGATDTQYF.